Detailed here is one T cell receptor beta chain. Its cognate antigen is unknown. A much more abundant neighbour one base away suggests this may be a read error. These data are taken from a study of T cells after yellow fever vaccination. At the level of the study: Libraries from low-cell-number fractions were prepared with the SMART-Seq v4 Ultra Low Input RNA kit.

Conversion of TCR transcripts into cDNA relied on 5'RACE template switching, which added a universal primer site and UMIs. TCRdb called the 5' RACE reads again in MiXCR, with one record for every CDR3 protein. The sample carries about 310,000 distinct CDR3 sequences, roughly 3.5% recorded once. General study findings and limits: A weaker but faster secondary response was observed, peaking on day 5 versus 15. Any FACS-sorted repertoire could hold abundant clonotypes that contaminate it from the bulk population.

Germline V gene data show CDR1 as SGHRS and CDR2 as YFSETQ. The CDR3 consists of 16 residues. Trimming cost V 0 bases and J 7 bases; bases outside gene matches: 13. Here the sequenced sample was PBMCs, taken on the day of the yellow fever booster vaccination. The rearrangement joins TRBV5-1 to TRBJ2-7; 7 nucleotides align to TRBD1. This clonotype originated in a man aged 18 to 29 who received the YFV17D yellow fever vaccine. The CDR3 reads CASSLAETGYLTEQYF. CDR3 sequence (DNA): TGCGCCAGCAGCTTGGCCGAGACAGGGTATTTGACTGAGCAGTACTTC.